These 8 T cell receptor beta chains came from one sample sequenced in a study of CD8 T cell repertoires and HIV-1 epitope variants. Libraries were prepared by immunoSEQ multiplex PCR; TCRdb keeps only in-frame clonotypes and omits some of them. The table includes 4,000 to 6,000 clones, roughly two thirds detected once. No antigen is known for these receptors. Sequences were obtained from cultured CD8+ T cells derived from PBMCs. The receptors were sampled from a male donor with HIV.

This sequence joins TRBV19 and TRBJ2-1, with D possibly being TRBD1 (5 bases). This CDR3 has 14 amino acids. V lost 1 base and J 7 bases, leaving 11 bases between the germline ends. Germline V gene data show CDR1 as LNHDA and CDR2 as SQIVND (reference sequence). The chain's CDR3 is CASSIVQGENEQFF. CDR3 bases: TGTGCCAGTAGTATAGTTCAGGGTGAAAATGAGCAGTTCTTC.

This clone is deemed medium-sized. The chain combines TRBV13 with TRBJ1-3; TRBD1 matches at 7 bases. CDR3 length equals 15 residues. Germline V gene lookup returns CDR1 PRHDT and CDR2 FYEKMQ (reference sequence). Germline trimming cut 5 bases from V and 5 bases from J; bases unmatched to any gene: 9. CDR3 amino acids: CASSPDRDGRNTIYF. The CDR3 coding sequence is TGTGCCAGCAGCCCTGACAGGGACGGGCGAAACACCATATATTTT.

This chain connects TRBV28 to TRBJ2-1; D is undetermined. This CDR3 region has 13 residues. From germline, CDR1 is MDHEN and CDR2 SYDVKM. The germline V and J ends were trimmed by 3 bases and 6 bases, with 9 bases remaining between them. The CDR3 here is CASSFSQGNEQFF. The CDR3 DNA reads as TGTGCCAGCAGTTTTTCACAAGGCAATGAGCAGTTCTTC.

The CDR3 here is CATSRSRGTDEAFF. CDR3 DNA sequence: TGTGCCACCAGCAGGTCCCGTGGGACAGATGAAGCTTTCTTT. The rearrangement links TRBV15 to TRBJ1-1, with 7 bases that match TRBD1. From germline, CDR1 is LNHNV and CDR2 YYDKDF (reference sequence). The CDR3 length is 14 residues. The V gene end was trimmed by 3 bases and the J gene end by 7 bases; junction bases not matched to a gene: 8. Together with reference TRBV15 and TRBJ1-1, the CDR3 gives the full variable domain: DAMVIQNPRYQVTQFGKPVTLSCSQTLNHNVMYWYQQKSSQAPKLLFHYYDKDFNNEADTPDNFQSRRPNTSFCFLDIRSPGLGDTAMYLCATSRSRGTDEAFFGQGTRLTVV.

This chain joins TRBV29-1 and TRBJ2-1; either TRBD1 or TRBD2 may supply D (7 bases each). The germline gives CDR1 SQVTM, CDR2 ANQGSEA. CDR3 length: 16 residues. The V end lost 4 bases, the J end lost 5 bases, and 21 bases lay between the germline ends. This CDR3 reads CSVGERQGGGNNEQFF. The CDR3 DNA follows: TGCAGCGTTGGGGAGAGACAGGGAGGGGGAAACAATGAGCAGTTCTTC.

In this sample, this clone turned up a few times. The rearrangement joins TRBV6-1 to TRBJ1-2; 10 bases align to TRBD1. With 6 bases clipped from V and 2 bases from J, the junction kept 3 bases outside the gene matches. The CDR3 extends over 14 amino acids. In germline, CDR1 is MNHNS, CDR2 SASEGT. The CDR3 bases are TGTGCCAGCAGCGACAGGGGGCCGAACTATGGCTACACCTTC. This gives the protein CASSDRGPNYGYTF.

This rearrangement joins TRBV5-1 to TRBJ2-2; D gene uncertain. Germline assignment: CDR1 SGHRS and CDR2 YFSETQ. The CDR3 totals 14 residues. The germline V and J ends were trimmed by 6 bases and 2 bases, with 11 bases remaining between them. In DNA form, the CDR3 reads TGCGCCAGCACCCTGACAAAAAACACCGGGGAGCTGTTTTTT. It yields the protein CASTLTKNTGELFF.

This rearrangement joins TRBV7-9 to TRBJ2-3, with D unresolved. Germline V CDR1 and CDR2: SEHNR, FQNEAQ (reference sequence). Trimming stripped 5 bases from V and 6 bases from J, with 6 bases between. This CDR3 region has 11 residues. In nucleotides, the CDR3 is TGTGCCAGCAGCCCGCTGGATACGCAGTATTTT. This encodes CASSPLDTQYF. The complete variable domain, with remaining parts taken from reference TRBV7-9 and TRBJ2-3, reads DTGVSQNPRHKITKRGQNVTFRCDPISEHNRLYWYRQTLGQGPEFLTYFQNEAQLEKSRLLSDRFSAERPKGSFSTLEIQRTEQGDSAMYLCASSPLDTQYFGPGTRLTVL.